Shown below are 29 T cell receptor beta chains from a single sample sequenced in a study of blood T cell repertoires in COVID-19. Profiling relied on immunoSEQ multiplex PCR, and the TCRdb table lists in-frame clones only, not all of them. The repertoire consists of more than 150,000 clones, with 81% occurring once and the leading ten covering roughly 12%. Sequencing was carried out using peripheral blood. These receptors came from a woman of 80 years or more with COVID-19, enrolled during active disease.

The CDR3 DNA follows: TGTGCCACCAGCAGAGATCGCGCCAATCAGCCCCAGCATTTT. This gives the protein CATSRDRANQPQHF. The V gene is TRBV15, the J gene TRBJ1-5; no reliable D call. Germline V gene lookup returns CDR1 LNHNV and CDR2 YYDKDF (reference sequence). V was shortened by 0 bases and J by 3 bases, with 6 bases between the two germline ends. CDR3 size: 14 residues.

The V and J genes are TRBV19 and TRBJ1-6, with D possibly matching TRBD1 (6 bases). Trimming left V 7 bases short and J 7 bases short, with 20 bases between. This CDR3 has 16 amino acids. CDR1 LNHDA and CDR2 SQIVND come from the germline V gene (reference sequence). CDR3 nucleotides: TGTGCCAGTAACCCCCGAGGGAGGGGGGGAAATTCACCCCTCCACTTT. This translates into CASNPRGRGGNSPLHF.

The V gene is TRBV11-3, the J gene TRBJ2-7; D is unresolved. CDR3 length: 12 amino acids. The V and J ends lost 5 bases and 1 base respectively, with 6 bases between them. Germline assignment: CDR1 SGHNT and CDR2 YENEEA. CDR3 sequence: CASSRVSYEQYF. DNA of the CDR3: TGTGCCAGCAGCCGGGTATCCTACGAGCAGTACTTC.

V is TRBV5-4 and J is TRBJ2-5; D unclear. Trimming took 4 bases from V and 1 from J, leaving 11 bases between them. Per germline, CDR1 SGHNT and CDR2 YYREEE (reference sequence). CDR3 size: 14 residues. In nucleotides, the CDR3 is TGTGCCAGCAGCGACCCTAGGTTCCAAGAGACCCAGTACTTC. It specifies CASSDPRFQETQYF.

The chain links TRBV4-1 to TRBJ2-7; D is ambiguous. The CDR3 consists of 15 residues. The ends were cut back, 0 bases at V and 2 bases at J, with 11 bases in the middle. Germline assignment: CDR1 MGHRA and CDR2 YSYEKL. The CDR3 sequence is CASSQDLRGAYEQYF. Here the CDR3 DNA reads TGCGCCAGCAGCCAAGATCTACGCGGAGCCTACGAGCAGTACTTC.

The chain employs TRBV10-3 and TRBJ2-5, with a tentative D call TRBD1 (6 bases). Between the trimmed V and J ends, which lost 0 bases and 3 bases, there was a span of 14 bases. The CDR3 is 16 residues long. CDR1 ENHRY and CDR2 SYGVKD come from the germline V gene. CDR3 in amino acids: CAISESRDNPKETQYF. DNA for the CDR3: TGTGCCATCAGTGAGTCGAGGGACAATCCCAAAGAGACCCAGTACTTC.

This chain's CDR3 is CASSYEGEGELFF. CDR3 nucleotide sequence: TGTGCCAGCAGTTACGAGGGGGAGGGGGAGCTGTTTTTT. The rearrangement links TRBV6-5 to TRBJ2-2, with D maybe TRBD1 (6 bases). The V gene's germline CDR1 is MNHEY and CDR2 SVGAGI. The CDR3 runs 13 residues. Trimming took 2 bases from V and 8 from J, leaving 9 bases between them.

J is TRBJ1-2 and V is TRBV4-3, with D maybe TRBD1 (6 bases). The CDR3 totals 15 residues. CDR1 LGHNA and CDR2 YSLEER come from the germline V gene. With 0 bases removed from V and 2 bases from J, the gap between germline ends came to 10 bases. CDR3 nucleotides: TGCGCCAGCAGCCAAGATCCCAGGGGCAACTATGGCTACACCTTC. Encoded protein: CASSQDPRGNYGYTF.

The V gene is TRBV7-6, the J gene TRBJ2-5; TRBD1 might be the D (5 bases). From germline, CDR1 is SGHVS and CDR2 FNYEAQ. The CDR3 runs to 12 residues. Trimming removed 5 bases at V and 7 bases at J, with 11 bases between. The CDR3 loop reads CASSITGGTQYF. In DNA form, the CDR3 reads TGTGCCAGCAGCATCACAGGCGGGACCCAGTACTTC.

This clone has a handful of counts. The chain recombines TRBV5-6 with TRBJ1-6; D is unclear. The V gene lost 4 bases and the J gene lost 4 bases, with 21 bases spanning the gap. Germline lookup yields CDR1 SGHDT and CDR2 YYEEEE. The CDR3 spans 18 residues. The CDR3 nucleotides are TGTGCCAGCAGCCCCAAAACAGAATCCTTTGGGTATAATTCACCCCTCCACTTT. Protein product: CASSPKTESFGYNSPLHF.

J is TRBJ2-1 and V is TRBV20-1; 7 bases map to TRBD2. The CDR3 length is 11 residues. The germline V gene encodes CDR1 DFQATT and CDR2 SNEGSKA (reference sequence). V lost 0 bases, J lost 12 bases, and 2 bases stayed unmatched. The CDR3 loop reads CSARDREGQFF. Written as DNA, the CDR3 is TGCAGTGCTAGAGACAGGGAGGGGCAGTTCTTC.

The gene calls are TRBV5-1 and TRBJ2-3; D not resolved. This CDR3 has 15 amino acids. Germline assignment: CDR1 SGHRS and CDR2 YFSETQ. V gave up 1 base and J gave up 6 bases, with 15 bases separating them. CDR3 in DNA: TGCGCCAGCAGCTTGCTGATCCAGGCCGCCGATACGCAGTATTTT. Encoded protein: CASSLLIQAADTQYF.

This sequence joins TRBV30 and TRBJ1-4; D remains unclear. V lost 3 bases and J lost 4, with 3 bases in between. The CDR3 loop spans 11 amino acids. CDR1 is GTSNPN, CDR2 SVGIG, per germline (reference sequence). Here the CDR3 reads CAWSVNEKLFF. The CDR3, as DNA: TGTGCCTGGAGCGTTAATGAAAAACTGTTTTTT.

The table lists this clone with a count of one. The chain's CDR3 is CASSLIGTSGTVDTQYF. For the CDR3, the DNA is TGTGCCAGCAGTTTAATTGGGACTAGCGGGACGGTAGATACGCAGTATTTT. The chain couples TRBV27 to TRBJ2-3; TRBD2 agrees at 13 bases. The CDR3 sequence is 17 residues long. Looked up from germline, CDR1 is MNHEY and CDR2 is SMNVEV (reference sequence). V shed 2 bases, J shed 5 bases, and the junction held 7 bases outside the gene matches.

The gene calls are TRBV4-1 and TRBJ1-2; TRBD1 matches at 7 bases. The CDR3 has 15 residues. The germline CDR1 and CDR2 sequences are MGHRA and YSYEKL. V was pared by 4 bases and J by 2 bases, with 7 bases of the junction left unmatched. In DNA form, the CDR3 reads TGCGCCAGCAGCCCCCGGGCAGGGGGGAACTATGGCTACACCTTC. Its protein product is CASSPRAGGNYGYTF.

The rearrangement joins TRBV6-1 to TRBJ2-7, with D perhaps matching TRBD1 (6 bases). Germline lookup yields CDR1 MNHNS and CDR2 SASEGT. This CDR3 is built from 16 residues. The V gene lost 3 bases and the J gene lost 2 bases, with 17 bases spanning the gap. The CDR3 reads CASSDPRAGVPYEQYF. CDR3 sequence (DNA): TGTGCCAGCAGTGACCCCCGGGCAGGGGTGCCCTACGAGCAGTACTTC.

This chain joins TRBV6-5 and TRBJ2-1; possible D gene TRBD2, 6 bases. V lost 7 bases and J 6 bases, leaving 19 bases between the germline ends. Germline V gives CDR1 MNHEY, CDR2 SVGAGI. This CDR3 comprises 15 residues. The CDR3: CASTISYRGSNEQFF. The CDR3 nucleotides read TGTGCCAGCACTATAAGCTATCGGGGGTCCAATGAGCAGTTCTTC.

This CDR3 reads CASSATAGVGETQYF. Here the CDR3 DNA reads TGTGCCAGCAGCGCCACGGCAGGGGTAGGAGAGACCCAGTACTTC. The rearrangement links TRBV7-9 to TRBJ2-5; D is perhaps TRBD1 (6 bases). The V gene's germline CDR1 is SEHNR and CDR2 FQNEAQ (reference sequence). This CDR3 is built from 15 residues. Trimming took off 5 bases at V and 4 bases at J, with 17 bases between the two ends.

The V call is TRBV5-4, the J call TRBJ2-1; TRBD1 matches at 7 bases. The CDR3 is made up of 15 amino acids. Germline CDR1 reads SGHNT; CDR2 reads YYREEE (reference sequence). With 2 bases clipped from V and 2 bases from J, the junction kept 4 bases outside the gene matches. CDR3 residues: CASSFGTATYNEQFF. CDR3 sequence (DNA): TGTGCCAGCAGCTTTGGGACAGCCACCTACAATGAGCAGTTCTTC.

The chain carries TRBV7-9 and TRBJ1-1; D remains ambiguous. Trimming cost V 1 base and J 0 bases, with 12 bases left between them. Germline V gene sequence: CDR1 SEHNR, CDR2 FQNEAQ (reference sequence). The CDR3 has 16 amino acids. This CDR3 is CASSLGAQKMNTEAFF. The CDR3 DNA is TGTGCCAGCAGCTTAGGGGCGCAGAAGATGAACACTGAAGCTTTCTTT.

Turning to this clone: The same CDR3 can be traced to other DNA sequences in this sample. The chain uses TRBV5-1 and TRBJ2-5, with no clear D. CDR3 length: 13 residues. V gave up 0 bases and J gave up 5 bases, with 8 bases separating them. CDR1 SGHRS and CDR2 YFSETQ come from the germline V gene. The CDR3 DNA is TGCGCCAGCAGCTTGGGGGTACAGGAGACCCAGTACTTC. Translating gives CASSLGVQETQYF. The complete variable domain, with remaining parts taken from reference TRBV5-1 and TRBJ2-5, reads KAGVTQTPRYLIKTRGQQVTLSCSPISGHRSVSWYQQTPGQGLQFLFEYFSETQRNKGNFPGRFSGRQFSNSRSEMNVSTLELGDSALYLCASSLGVQETQYFGPGTRLLVL.

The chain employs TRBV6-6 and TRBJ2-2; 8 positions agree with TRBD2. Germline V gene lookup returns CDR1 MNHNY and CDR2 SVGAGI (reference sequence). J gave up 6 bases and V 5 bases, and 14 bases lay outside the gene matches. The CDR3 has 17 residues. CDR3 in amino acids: CASSPPVREGISGELFF. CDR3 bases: TGTGCCAGCAGTCCCCCGGTCCGGGAGGGAATCTCCGGGGAGCTGTTTTTT.

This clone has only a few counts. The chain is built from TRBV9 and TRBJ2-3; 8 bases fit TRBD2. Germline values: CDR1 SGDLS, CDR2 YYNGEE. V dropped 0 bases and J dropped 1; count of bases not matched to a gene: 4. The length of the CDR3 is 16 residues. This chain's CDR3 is CASSVGGAGGTDTQYF. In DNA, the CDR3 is TGTGCCAGCAGCGTAGGGGGAGCGGGGGGCACAGATACGCAGTATTTT.

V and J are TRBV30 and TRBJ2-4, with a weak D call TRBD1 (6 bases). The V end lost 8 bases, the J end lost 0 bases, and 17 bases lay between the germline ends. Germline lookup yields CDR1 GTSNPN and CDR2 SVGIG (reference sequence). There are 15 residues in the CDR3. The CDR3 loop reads CAGGQSLIAKNIQYF. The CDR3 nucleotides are TGTGCCGGCGGACAGAGTCTGATAGCCAAAAACATTCAGTACTTC.

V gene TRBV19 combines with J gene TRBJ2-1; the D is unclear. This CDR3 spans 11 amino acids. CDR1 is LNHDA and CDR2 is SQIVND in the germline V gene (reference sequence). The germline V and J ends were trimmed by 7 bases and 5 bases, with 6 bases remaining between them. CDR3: CASNRDNEQFF. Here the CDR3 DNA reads TGTGCCAGTAATCGGGACAATGAGCAGTTCTTC.

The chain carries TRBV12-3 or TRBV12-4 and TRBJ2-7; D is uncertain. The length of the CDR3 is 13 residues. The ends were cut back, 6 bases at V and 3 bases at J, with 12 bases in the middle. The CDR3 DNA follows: TGTGCCAGCAGGCTAGATGCAGACTACGAGCAGTACTTC. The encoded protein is CASRLDADYEQYF.

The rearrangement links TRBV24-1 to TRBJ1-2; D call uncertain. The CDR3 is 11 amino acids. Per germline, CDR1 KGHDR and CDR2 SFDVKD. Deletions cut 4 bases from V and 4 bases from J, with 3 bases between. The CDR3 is CATSDFYGYTF. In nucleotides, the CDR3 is TGTGCCACCAGTGACTTCTATGGCTACACCTTC.

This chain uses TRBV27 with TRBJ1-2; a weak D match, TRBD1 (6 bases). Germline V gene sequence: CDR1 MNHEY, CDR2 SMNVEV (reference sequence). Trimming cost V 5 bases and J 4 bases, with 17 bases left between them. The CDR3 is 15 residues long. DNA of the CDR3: TGTGCCAGCAGTAAGGGGGTGATAAATGGCTATGGCTACACCTTC. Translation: CASSKGVINGYGYTF.

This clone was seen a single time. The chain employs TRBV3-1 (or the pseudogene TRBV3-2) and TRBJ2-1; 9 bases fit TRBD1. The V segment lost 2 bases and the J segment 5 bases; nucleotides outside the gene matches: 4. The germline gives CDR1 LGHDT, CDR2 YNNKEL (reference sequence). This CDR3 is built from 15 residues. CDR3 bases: TGTGCCAGCAGCCAACGGGACAGGGCGAACAATGAGCAGTTCTTC. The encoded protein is CASSQRDRANNEQFF.